Below are 19 T cell receptor beta chains sequenced from a single sample in a study of T cells after yellow fever vaccination. TCRdb reprocessed the 5' RACE reads via MiXCR and lists one record per CDR3 protein. The sample consists of around 250,000 distinct CDR3 sequences, 6.5% to 8.5% of them appearing once. The specimen was CD4+ T cells sorted from PBMCs, collected 15 days after the yellow fever booster vaccination. The receptors stem from a man aged 30 to 45 who received the YFV17D yellow fever vaccine.

The chain combines TRBV13 with TRBJ2-3, with 11 nucleotides matching TRBD2. Germline V lookup: CDR1 PRHDT, CDR2 FYEKMQ (reference sequence). The V and J ends lost 4 bases and 4 bases, in that order; junction bases with no gene match: 7. The CDR3 has 16 amino acids. CDR3 DNA: TGTGCCAGCAGCTCCCTACTAGCGGGAGAATCAGATACGCAGTATTTT. As protein: CASSSLLAGESDTQYF.

This clonotype was seen ten or more times. V and J are TRBV5-1 and TRBJ2-1; possibly TRBD2 for D (5 bases). This CDR3 has 14 residues. The germline CDR1 and CDR2 sequences are SGHRS and YFSETQ. The V and J ends lost 0 bases and 5 bases respectively, with 9 bases between them. The CDR3 sequence: CASSLGLQNNEQFF. The CDR3 coding sequence is TGCGCCAGCAGCTTGGGACTACAGAACAATGAGCAGTTCTTC.

This clonotype was observed many times. V gene TRBV5-6 combines with J gene TRBJ2-1; TRBD2 matches at 14 bases. The CDR3 contains 15 residues. Germline V gives CDR1 SGHDT, CDR2 YYEEEE. The junction had 3 bases not matched to a gene; V was cut back by 4 bases and J by 6 bases. DNA for the CDR3: TGTGCCAGCAGCCGGACTAGCGGGAGGTTCAATGAGCAGTTCTTC. This translates into CASSRTSGRFNEQFF.

In this sample, this clonotype turned up many times. The chain joins TRBV18 to TRBJ2-1, with D perhaps matching TRBD2 (5 bases). Trimming removed 1 base at V and 0 bases at J, with 7 bases between. This CDR3 contains 15 residues. CDR1 and CDR2 (germline): KGHSH, LQKENI. CDR3 loop: CASSPLLGSYNEQFF. The CDR3 coding sequence is TGTGCCAGCTCACCACTACTAGGCTCCTACAATGAGCAGTTCTTC.

The DNA for the CDR3 is TGCGCCAGCCGCCGACAGGGAAGCTCCTACGAGCAGTACTTC. It encodes CASRRQGSSYEQYF. The V call is TRBV5-1, the J call TRBJ2-7, with TRBD1 matching over 7 bases. J gave up 0 bases and V 7 bases, and 7 bases lay outside the gene matches. This CDR3 spans 14 amino acids. Germline V lookup: CDR1 SGHRS, CDR2 YFSETQ. Looking up the rest from reference TRBV5-1 and TRBJ2-7 gives the full variable domain: KAGVTQTPRYLIKTRGQQVTLSCSPISGHRSVSWYQQTPGQGLQFLFEYFSETQRNKGNFPGRFSGRQFSNSRSEMNVSTLELGDSALYLCASRRQGSSYEQYFGPGTRLTVT.

This clonotype showed up just a few times. The chain has TRBV5-6 and TRBJ2-1; TRBD2 aligns across 9 bases. The CDR3 is 17 amino acids. V trimming: 1 base; J trimming: 0 bases; junction bases outside the gene matches: 5. Per the germline V gene, CDR1 is SGHDT and CDR2 is YYEEEE. The CDR3 region has the DNA TGTGCCAGCAGCTTGAAAAGTAGCGGGAGCTCCTACAATGAGCAGTTCTTC. Translation gives CASSLKSSGSSYNEQFF.

This chain connects TRBV30 to TRBJ1-5; 9 nucleotides match TRBD1. This CDR3 has 12 residues. Germline CDR1 is GTSNPN and CDR2 is SVGIG (reference sequence). V lost 3 bases, J lost 9 bases, and 3 bases stayed unmatched. This CDR3 is CAWRETGGPQHF. The CDR3 DNA follows: TGTGCCTGGAGGGAGACAGGGGGGCCCCAGCATTTT.

The chain joins TRBV20-1 to TRBJ2-7; possibly TRBD2 for D (5 bases). The length of the CDR3 is 12 residues. Germline loops: CDR1 DFQATT, CDR2 SNEGSKA (reference sequence). Trimming removed 6 bases at V and 5 bases at J, with 14 bases between. The CDR3 sequence: CSARTPRHEQYF. Written as DNA, the CDR3 is TGCAGTGCGAGGACTCCGAGGCACGAGCAGTACTTC.

CDR3 in DNA: TGTGCCAGCAGTTTGAGTCTGCAGGATCAGCCCCAGCATTTT. It is translated as CASSLSLQDQPQHF. This chain connects TRBV12-3 or TRBV12-4 to TRBJ1-5; no firm D call. The CDR3 has 14 residues. The germline V and J ends were trimmed by 3 bases and 5 bases, with 11 bases remaining between them.

In its sample, this clonotype was seen a few times. CDR3 residues: CASSPSGSGQAEQFF. DNA for the CDR3: TGCGCCAGCAGCCCTAGCGGGTCGGGCCAGGCAGAGCAGTTCTTC. The chain uses TRBV5-1 and TRBJ2-1; TRBD2 aligns across 8 bases. The CDR3 extends over 15 amino acids. Trimming took 4 bases from V and 10 from J; bases not matched to a gene: 13. CDR1 and CDR2 from the germline V gene are SGHRS and YFSETQ.

The V gene is TRBV7-2, the J gene TRBJ2-6; D might be TRBD1 or TRBD2, each matching 6 bases. Germline CDR1 SGHTA, CDR2 FQGNSA. The ends were cut back, 0 bases at V and 5 bases at J, with 11 bases in the middle. This CDR3 contains 16 residues. The CDR3 loop is CASSLAGGLRANVLTF. In DNA form, the CDR3 reads TGTGCCAGCAGCTTAGCAGGGGGGCTACGGGCCAACGTCCTGACTTTC.

This chain joins TRBV20-1 and TRBJ2-6; D may be TRBD1 or TRBD2 (6 bases each). The V and J ends lost 2 bases and 0 bases respectively, with 14 bases between them. The CDR3 loop spans 17 amino acids. The germline CDR1 and CDR2 sequences are DFQATT and SNEGSKA (reference sequence). This chain's CDR3 is CSARTFGGDSGANVLTF. CDR3 coding DNA: TGCAGTGCTAGAACGTTCGGGGGCGACTCTGGGGCCAACGTCCTGACTTTC.

This clonotype has at least ten counts. V is TRBV7-2 and J is TRBJ2-1; a possible D gene is TRBD1 (5 bases). Germline V lookup: CDR1 SGHTA, CDR2 FQGNSA. With 4 bases removed from V and 5 bases from J, the gap between germline ends came to 9 bases. The CDR3 extends over 13 amino acids. The CDR3 protein is CASSSRQNNEQFF. The CDR3 nucleotides are TGTGCCAGCAGCTCGAGACAGAACAATGAGCAGTTCTTC.

This clonotype was seen at least ten times. The chain is built from TRBV16 and TRBJ1-3; D not certain. Trimming shortened V by 5 bases and J by 0 bases, and 2 bases separated the two germline ends. CDR3 length equals 12 residues. The germline gives CDR1 KGHSY, CDR2 FQNENV. The CDR3 DNA reads as TGTGCCAGCAGCAACTCTGGAAACACCATATATTTT. Translation: CASSNSGNTIYF.

This clonotype was detected a few times. The chain carries TRBV21-1 and TRBJ2-1; TRBD2, the D gene given by the table, was not confirmed from the DNA. TRBV21-1 is a documented pseudogene. This CDR3 region has 14 residues. CDR3 loop: CASMGTTSDNEQFF. CDR3 in DNA: TGTGCCAGCATGGGGACTACGTCGGATAATGAGCAGTTCTTC.

The chain uses TRBV5-1 and TRBJ2-1; 9 bases are shared with TRBD1. V lost 5 bases and J lost 9; bases outside the gene matches: 21. CDR1 and CDR2 from the germline V gene are SGHRS and YFSETQ. The CDR3 is made up of 18 amino acids. CDR3 in DNA: TGCGCCAGCAGTCGTGGCGGGGCCCCCGGGACAGGGTATGTTGAGCAGTTCTTC. This encodes CASSRGGAPGTGYVEQFF.

Ten or more counts support this clonotype. This chain uses TRBV10-3 with TRBJ2-4; a weak D match, TRBD2 (6 bases). V was shortened by 4 bases and J by 3 bases, with 7 bases between the two germline ends. Germline CDR1 is ENHRY and CDR2 is SYGVKD. The CDR3 totals 13 residues. The CDR3: CAISGSGKNIQYF. DNA of the CDR3: TGTGCCATCAGTGGTAGCGGCAAAAACATTCAGTACTTC.

Only a few counts were recorded for this clonotype. The chain joins TRBV3-1 to TRBJ2-3, with a tentative D call TRBD2 (6 bases). Trimming pared 0 bases from V and 3 bases from J, leaving 16 bases between. Germline V CDR1 and CDR2: LGHDT, YNNKEL (reference sequence). CDR3 length: 17 amino acids. This chain's CDR3 is CASSQDQLVGGTDTQYF. The CDR3, as DNA: TGTGCCAGCAGCCAAGATCAACTCGTCGGGGGAACAGATACGCAGTATTTT.

This clonotype has a count of ten or more. The chain uses TRBV18 and TRBJ2-7; TRBD2 might be the D (5 bases). Trimming cost V 8 bases and J 1 base, with 12 bases left between them. Per the germline V gene, CDR1 is KGHSH and CDR2 is LQKENI. The CDR3 consists of 13 residues. The DNA for the CDR3 is TGTGCCAGCAGTCCCCCGGGGTCCTACGAGCAGTACTTC. Amino acids: CASSPPGSYEQYF.